Given below is one T cell receptor (beta chain) in context. The V and J ends lost 7 bases and 3 bases respectively, with 13 bases between them. The germline gives CDR1 MDHEN, CDR2 SYDVKM. This CDR3 comprises 13 residues. TCRdb's table, derived via immunoSEQ multiplex PCR, lists solely in-frame clones and lacks some. The sample lists more than 200,000 clones, approximately 87% occurring once. These data belong to a study of blood T cell repertoires in COVID-19. This receptor was taken from a woman in her 70s with active or convalescent COVID-19. The V and J genes are TRBV28 and TRBJ2-7, with D tentatively TRBD1 (5 bases). Specimen: peripheral blood. CDR3 sequence (DNA): TGTGCCAGCATCAACAGGAATGGCTACGAGCAGTACTTC. Its translation is CASINRNGYEQYF.